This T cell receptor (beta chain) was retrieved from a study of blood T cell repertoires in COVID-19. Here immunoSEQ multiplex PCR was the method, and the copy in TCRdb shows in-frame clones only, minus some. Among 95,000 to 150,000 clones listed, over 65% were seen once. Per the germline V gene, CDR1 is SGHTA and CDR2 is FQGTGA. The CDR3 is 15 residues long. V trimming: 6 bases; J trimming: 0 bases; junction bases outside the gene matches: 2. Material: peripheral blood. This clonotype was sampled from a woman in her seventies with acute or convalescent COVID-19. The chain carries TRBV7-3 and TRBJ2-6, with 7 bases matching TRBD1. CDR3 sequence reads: CASSRDSSGANVLTF. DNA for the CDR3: TGTGCCAGCAGTAGGGACAGCTCTGGGGCCAACGTCCTGACTTTC.